A single sample gave rise to the 30 T cell receptor beta chains below, sequenced in a study of cytomegalovirus exposure and HLA in healthy donors. This PCR relied on a set of 60 Vbeta primers and 13 Jbeta primers. TCRdb's table, derived via immunoSEQ multiplex PCR, lists solely in-frame clones and lacks some. The sample consists of under 200,000 clones, about 81% of them appearing once. The specimen sequenced was PBMCs. The receptors were gathered from a woman aged 18 to 35 in good health and CMV-seronegative.

This clone was seen a few times. This rearrangement joins TRBV28 to TRBJ2-7; no definite D call. There are 11 residues in the CDR3. The V gene lost 3 bases and the J gene lost 4 bases, with 4 bases spanning the gap. CDR1 and CDR2 (germline): MDHEN, SYDVKM. The CDR3 bases are TGTGCCAGCAGTTTTAATTACGAGCAGTACTTC. Protein sequence: CASSFNYEQYF.

The chain is built from TRBV9 and TRBJ2-3; TRBD2 might be the D (5 bases). V dropped 3 bases and J dropped 6 bases, with 8 bases sitting between them. The germline V gene encodes CDR1 SGDLS and CDR2 YYNGEE. This CDR3 comprises 12 residues. The CDR3 sequence is CASSGTGDTQYF. In DNA form, the CDR3 reads TGTGCCAGCAGCGGGACGGGGGATACGCAGTATTTT.

This clone was seen only once. This chain uses TRBV5-8 with TRBJ2-7, with TRBD2 matching over 7 bases. The junction had 7 bases not matched to a gene; V was cut back by 0 bases and J by 1 base. The CDR3 runs to 16 residues. Germline loops: CDR1 SGHTS, CDR2 YDEGEE. As DNA, the CDR3 is TGTGCCAGCAGCTTGGCTCGCGGGGGAGAGTCCTACGAGCAGTACTTC. Amino acid sequence: CASSLARGGESYEQYF. Complete variable domain (other parts from reference TRBV5-8 and TRBJ2-7): EAGVTQSPTHLIKTRGQQATLRCSPISGHTSVYWYQQALGLGLQFLLWYDEGEERNRGNFPPRFSGRQFPNYSSELNVNALELEDSALYLCASSLARGGESYEQYFGPGTRLTVT.

This sequence joins TRBV29-1 and TRBJ2-3; 7 bases match TRBD2. The CDR3 is made up of 13 amino acids. The germline CDR1 and CDR2 sequences are SQVTM and ANQGSEA. The V segment lost 6 bases and the J segment 0 bases; nucleotides outside the gene matches: 3. The CDR3 here is CSVSGASTDTQYF. CDR3 in DNA: TGCAGCGTGAGCGGGGCAAGCACAGATACGCAGTATTTT.

The J gene is TRBJ2-1, the V gene TRBV5-1, with 9 bases matching TRBD2. Germline values: CDR1 SGHRS, CDR2 YFSETQ. Losses at the gene ends were 0 bases for V and 8 bases for J; bases not matched to a gene: 9. The CDR3 sequence is 16 residues long. CDR3 coding DNA: TGCGCCAGCAGCTTGGCTAGCGGGATTGCGGGTGATGAGCAGTTCTTC. Its translation is CASSLASGIAGDEQFF.

This sequence joins TRBV7-2 and TRBJ1-2; tentatively, D is TRBD1 (5 bases). Between the trimmed V and J ends, which lost 1 base and 8 bases, there was a span of 11 bases. The CDR3 loop spans 13 amino acids. CDR1 and CDR2 (germline): SGHTA, FQGNSA. CDR3 DNA sequence: TGTGCCAGCAGCTTAGGGGGGGTCGGAGGCTACACCTTC. Translation: CASSLGGVGGYTF. Filled out from reference TRBV7-2 and TRBJ1-2, the complete variable domain reads GAGVSQSPSNKVTEKGKDVELRCDPISGHTALYWYRQSLGQGLEFLIYFQGNSAPDKSGLPSDRFSAERTGGSVSTLTIQRTQQEDSAVYLCASSLGGVGGYTFGSGTRLTVV.

This clone was picked up a small number of times. This chain links TRBV11-2 with TRBJ2-1, with 9 bases that match TRBD2. From germline, CDR1 is SGHAT and CDR2 FQNNGV. This CDR3 spans 15 amino acids. V shed 3 bases and J 9 bases; nucleotides not matched to a gene: 9. This chain's CDR3 is CASSFVAGVDAEQFF. The CDR3 DNA sequence: TGTGCCAGCAGCTTCGTAGCGGGAGTGGACGCTGAGCAGTTCTTC.

The V and J genes are TRBV27 and TRBJ1-5, with a weak D call TRBD1 (6 bases). This CDR3 contains 15 residues. From germline, CDR1 is MNHEY and CDR2 SMNVEV (reference sequence). V dropped 6 bases and J dropped 5 bases, with 17 bases sitting between them. As DNA, the CDR3 is TGTGCCAGCAGGCCTACCGGAGGGGGGGATCAGCCCCAGCATTTT. This translates into CASRPTGGGDQPQHF.

The chain links TRBV4-1 to TRBJ2-3; no clear D gene. The CDR3 runs to 14 residues. V lost 1 base to trimming and J lost 6 bases, with 11 bases between them. Germline CDR1 and CDR2: MGHRA and YSYEKL. This CDR3 is CASSQVVNEDTQYF. CDR3 coding DNA: TGCGCCAGCAGCCAAGTAGTTAACGAGGATACGCAGTATTTT.

J is TRBJ1-5 and V is TRBV6-1, with a weak D call TRBD1 (6 bases). Trimming pared 1 base from V and 6 bases from J, leaving 13 bases between. The CDR3 contains 15 residues. CDR1 is MNHNS and CDR2 is SASEGT in the germline V gene. In DNA form, the CDR3 reads TGTGCCAGCAGTGAAGGGGGGGGCTATGGTCAGCCCCAGCATTTT. Its translation: CASSEGGGYGQPQHF.

The chain uses TRBV11-2 and TRBJ1-4; D possibly corresponds to TRBD1 (6 bases). The CDR3 is 14 residues long. V dropped 0 bases and J dropped 10 bases, with 12 bases sitting between them. Germline V lookup: CDR1 SGHAT, CDR2 FQNNGV. The CDR3 DNA is TGTGCCAGCAGCTTAGATTTTATGGACAGAAAACTGTTTTTT. This sequence encodes CASSLDFMDRKLFF.

J is TRBJ1-2 and V is TRBV7-2; possible D gene TRBD1, 6 bases. The V gene's germline CDR1 is SGHTA and CDR2 FQGNSA. This CDR3 has 15 residues. The V end was cut by 3 bases, the J end by 3 bases, with 14 bases between. CDR3 DNA sequence: TGTGCCAGCAGCTTGCAGGGGCCTGCCTACTATGGCTACACCTTC. This translates into CASSLQGPAYYGYTF.

The genes are TRBV4-2 and TRBJ2-2, with TRBD2 matching over 11 bases. The V gene end was trimmed by 2 bases and the J gene end by 5 bases; junction bases not matched to a gene: 7. Germline V gives CDR1 LGHNA, CDR2 YNFKEQ. The CDR3 has 17 amino acids. The CDR3 reads CASSQPIAGGGTGELFF. CDR3 DNA: TGTGCCAGCAGCCAACCAATAGCGGGAGGGGGAACCGGGGAGCTGTTTTTT.

The rearrangement uses TRBV5-1 and TRBJ2-7; a possible D gene is TRBD2 (6 bases). The CDR3 has 14 residues. Germline assignment: CDR1 SGHRS and CDR2 YFSETQ. Trimming took off 4 bases at V and 0 bases at J, with 11 bases between the two ends. The CDR3: CASSPGLSSYEQYF. In nucleotides, the CDR3 is TGCGCCAGCAGCCCGGGACTCAGCTCCTACGAGCAGTACTTC.

The rearrangement joins TRBV28 to TRBJ1-2, with 8 bases that match TRBD1. This CDR3 is built from 14 residues. V was clipped by 3 bases and J by 1 base; unmatched bases: 1. CDR1 and CDR2 (germline): MDHEN, SYDVKM. The CDR3 DNA is TGTGCCAGCAGTTTCAGGGGGCGTAACTATGGCTACACCTTC. This translates into CASSFRGRNYGYTF.

The sample holds a few counts of this clone. V and J are TRBV7-3 and TRBJ1-2; maybe TRBD1 (6 bases). The germline gives CDR1 SGHTA, CDR2 FQGTGA. This CDR3 has 13 amino acids. Trimming shortened V by 5 bases and J by 8 bases, and 15 bases separated the two germline ends. Here the CDR3 DNA reads TGTGCCAGCAGCCCACGACAGGATCAAGGCTACACCTTC. This encodes CASSPRQDQGYTF.

The chain employs TRBV5-1 and TRBJ2-5, with D maybe TRBD2 (6 bases). The V gene lost 7 bases and the J gene lost 4 bases, with 14 bases spanning the gap. Germline V gene sequence: CDR1 SGHRS, CDR2 YFSETQ. This CDR3 has 13 residues. CDR3 sequence reads: CASALGGVETQYF. The CDR3 bases are TGCGCCAGCGCCCTAGGAGGGGTAGAGACCCAGTACTTC.

J is TRBJ2-1 and V is TRBV5-1; weak D call: TRBD2 (6 bases). Germline CDR1 is SGHRS and CDR2 is YFSETQ. V was shortened by 4 bases and J by 3 bases, with 14 bases between the two germline ends. The CDR3 consists of 15 residues. This CDR3 reads CASSILAEFYNEQFF. The CDR3 bases are TGCGCCAGCAGCATTTTAGCGGAATTCTACAATGAGCAGTTCTTC.

The genes are TRBV6-6 and TRBJ2-7; D not resolved. V lost 7 bases, J lost 0 bases, and 16 bases lay in between. CDR3 length equals 15 residues. Per germline, CDR1 MNHNY and CDR2 SVGAGI (reference sequence). The CDR3 sequence is CASKIAGQSSYEQYF. Here the CDR3 DNA reads TGTGCCAGCAAGATCGCAGGCCAGAGCTCCTACGAGCAGTACTTC.

The chain joins TRBV7-3 to TRBJ2-2, with D possibly TRBD2 on 6 matching bases. The CDR3 runs to 16 residues. CDR1 SGHTA and CDR2 FQGTGA come from the germline V gene. Trimming pared 1 base from V and 7 bases from J, leaving 16 bases between. The CDR3 sequence is CASSLRDSRLGGELFF. DNA for the CDR3: TGTGCCAGCAGCTTAAGGGACTCACGATTAGGCGGGGAGCTGTTTTTT.

The chain combines TRBV13 with TRBJ1-3, with D uncertain. Trimming removed 5 bases at V and 2 bases at J, with 13 bases between. Looked up from germline, CDR1 is PRHDT and CDR2 is FYEKMQ (reference sequence). The CDR3 sequence is 15 residues long. The DNA of the CDR3 is TGTGCCAGCAGCCCCCCCCAGCGGCCTGGAAACACCATATATTTT. Its protein is CASSPPQRPGNTIYF.

As concerns this clone: Other DNA sequences of this sample code for an identical CDR3. The chain uses TRBV5-1 and TRBJ1-1, with D perhaps matching TRBD1 (5 bases). Trimming took 0 bases from V and 4 from J, leaving 7 bases between them. CDR1 is SGHRS and CDR2 is YFSETQ in the germline V gene. The CDR3 contains 13 residues. The CDR3 reads CASSLATATEAFF. DNA for the CDR3: TGCGCCAGCAGCTTGGCGACAGCCACTGAAGCTTTCTTT.

In its sample, this clone was seen a few times. This chain joins TRBV18 and TRBJ1-1; 7 bases map to TRBD1. CDR3 length equals 16 residues. J lost 2 bases, V lost 2 bases, and 8 bases had no gene match. Germline V gives CDR1 KGHSH, CDR2 LQKENI. CDR3 bases: TGTGCCAGCTCACCAGGTTTTGGGACAGCAAACACTGAAGCTTTCTTT. The encoded protein is CASSPGFGTANTEAFF.

This clone was counted a few times. The genes are TRBV7-3 and TRBJ1-5; a possible D gene is TRBD1 (6 bases). The CDR3 runs to 21 residues. Deletions cut 4 bases from V and 5 bases from J, with 33 bases between. Germline values: CDR1 SGHTA, CDR2 FQGTGA. The CDR3 here is CASSSSPRGAQSVVRDQPQHF. As DNA, the CDR3 is TGTGCCAGCAGCTCATCCCCCAGGGGCGCACAATCAGTTGTGCGGGATCAGCCCCAGCATTTT. Full variable domain (remainder filled in from reference TRBV7-3 and TRBJ1-5): GAGVSQTPSNKVTEKGKYVELRCDPISGHTALYWYRQSLGQGPEFLIYFQGTGAADDSGLPNDRFFAVRPEGSVSTLKIQRTERGDSAVYLCASSSSPRGAQSVVRDQPQHFGDGTRLSIL.

This clone showed up just a few times. The rearrangement uses TRBV5-6 and TRBJ2-5; 9 bases are a match to TRBD1. CDR3 length equals 14 residues. V lost 2 bases, J lost 5 bases, and 4 bases stayed unmatched. Per germline, CDR1 SGHDT and CDR2 YYEEEE. CDR3 loop: CASSLQGALETQYF. The CDR3 DNA reads as TGTGCCAGCAGCTTACAGGGGGCGCTTGAGACCCAGTACTTC.

The genes are TRBV28 and TRBJ2-1; 10 positions match TRBD2. V shed 3 bases and J 8 bases; nucleotides not matched to a gene: 13. The germline CDR1 and CDR2 sequences are MDHEN and SYDVKM. The CDR3 covers 17 residues. CDR3 protein: CASSLFKVRLAGDEQFF. DNA of the CDR3: TGTGCCAGCAGTTTGTTTAAGGTGAGACTAGCGGGCGATGAGCAGTTCTTC.

By sample share, this clone is medium-sized. This sequence joins TRBV9 and TRBJ1-2; D remains unclear. The germline V gene has CDR1 SGDLS and CDR2 YYNGEE. V was trimmed by 5 bases and J by 1 base, leaving 9 bases between them. The CDR3 covers 13 residues. CDR3 in amino acids: CASRPLDNYGYTF. In DNA form, the CDR3 reads TGTGCCAGCAGGCCTCTAGATAACTATGGCTACACCTTC.

The chain has TRBV5-1 and TRBJ2-5; 8 positions agree with TRBD2. The length of the CDR3 is 13 residues. CDR1 SGHRS and CDR2 YFSETQ come from the germline V gene. With V trimmed by 7 bases and J by 5 bases, 7 bases remained unmatched. CDR3 DNA sequence: TGCGCCAGCGCTCGGGGGGGCAGGGAGACCCAGTACTTC. This sequence encodes CASARGGRETQYF.

V gene TRBV5-5 combines with J gene TRBJ2-1, with D maybe TRBD1 (5 bases). This CDR3 comprises 15 residues. The germline CDR1 and CDR2 sequences are SGHKS and YYEKEE (reference sequence). Trimming stripped 0 bases from V and 3 bases from J, with 10 bases between. The CDR3 protein is CASSLARGNYNEQFF. CDR3 in DNA: TGTGCCAGCAGCTTGGCAAGGGGCAACTACAATGAGCAGTTCTTC.

J is TRBJ2-2 and V is TRBV30, with 7 bases fitting TRBD1. Germline trimming cut 4 bases from V and 3 bases from J; bases unmatched to any gene: 11. Per the germline V gene, CDR1 is GTSNPN and CDR2 is SVGIG (reference sequence). The CDR3 extends over 16 amino acids. The CDR3 spells CAWTLKGQKYTGELFF. The CDR3 DNA reads TGTGCCTGGACCCTAAAGGGACAGAAATACACCGGGGAGCTGTTTTTT.